This TCR beta chain was identified during a study of T-cell memory formation after mild COVID-19. This clonotype was seen repeatedly, ten times or more. Its antigen is not known. Trimming pared 4 bases from V and 6 bases from J, leaving 17 bases between. Germline V gene data show CDR1 as SGHKS and CDR2 as YYEKEE (reference sequence). The CDR3 has 14 amino acids. Whole-study results and caveats: The authors did not confirm SARS-CoV-2 specificity of second-wave clones peaking day 37. Memory from before infection featured some responding clones, which suggests cross-reactive memory joined.

TCRdb reanalysed the 5' RACE reads using MiXCR and keeps one entry per CDR3 protein. The profile shows 300,000 to 400,000 distinct CDR3 sequences, about 21% of them singletons. The source of this sequence is an adult woman who had mild COVID-19 (a few samples of this study predate the infection). Cell type and time point are not known. The V gene is TRBV5-5, the J gene TRBJ2-7; maybe TRBD1 (5 bases). The sample consisted of PBMCs or a T cell subset sorted from them (not recorded which). The CDR3 region is CASSPTGMGFEQYF. In DNA form, the CDR3 reads TGTGCCAGCAGCCCAACAGGAATGGGGTTCGAGCAGTACTTC.